The entry that follows covers one T cell receptor beta chain sequence. Its specificity is not known. Unique molecular identifiers were carried by the TCR beta cDNA libraries. T cells numbering about 0.95 to 11 million gave rise to about 540,000 cDNA molecules. TCRdb used MiXCR to reprocess the PCR reads, holding one entry per CDR3 protein. The repertoire has fewer than 700,000 distinct CDR3 sequences, 44% of them found once; the top ten carry 1.7%. The entry originates in a study of post-analysis software for immune sequencing data. The overall study: There were relapsing-remitting, secondary progressive and progressive-relapsing multiple sclerosis among the disease courses included. General observations from the study: Analysis by F measure revealed that same-batch samples clustered strongly together. Patients used several TRBV segments, including TRBV5-6, TRBV5-1 and TRBV20-1, more often than controls. Diversity measured as normalized Chao1 was significantly lower in multiple sclerosis patients than in controls.

V was pared by 4 bases and J by 4 bases, with 16 bases between. Germline loops: CDR1 SQVTM, CDR2 ANQGSEA. The CDR3 has 14 residues. The chain combines TRBV29-1 with TRBJ1-1; D is uncertain. The sequencing input was blood. This clonotype originated in a girl under 18 with multiple sclerosis. The CDR3 DNA follows: TGCAGCGTTGTTGTATACACCCTGGGCACTGAAGCTTTCTTT. Protein: CSVVVYTLGTEAFF.